The entry below describes one T cell receptor beta chain. This clone occurred once. Its antigen is not yet known. Nothing much larger sits one base from this clone, and base qualities are not available. TCRbeta CDR3 regions were amplified from genomic DNA by means of the immunoSEQ Assay, a bias-controlled multiplex PCR. In the paper's pipeline: Nucleated cell counts per sample were estimated from amplification of reference gene primers within the assay. To quantify the absolute abundance of each unique TCRbeta CDR3 rearrangement, sequence reads were collapsed and filtered. For each sample, productive Simpson clonality was calculated as the square root of Simpson's diversity index over productive rearrangements. TCRdb limited this immuneACCESS table to in-frame rearrangements with V and J called. A share of clones is missing; checked studies link under half to unresolved V genes, and the rest is unexplained. V and J calls and clone size are given by that table; D and trimming were obtained from the DNA. The sample contains 150,000 to 200,000 clones, more than 85% of them found a single time. Of the sample, around 1.3% is held by the ten largest clones.

Participants in the prospective study were enrolled through a virtual design, were aged about 18 to 89 years, and lived in about 25 United States geographic areas. Cohort assignment in the prospective study relied on participant-reported clinical history from a screening survey and a study questionnaire. In the prospective study, whole blood, serum and a nasopharyngeal or oropharyngeal swab were collected from each participant by mobile phlebotomists. Participants in the prospective study had the option to provide additional blood draws and questionnaires over an approximately 2-month period. Before DNA extraction, prospective study blood samples were shipped either frozen or at room temperature. The sample belongs to a study of blood T cell repertoires in COVID-19 (dated by TCRdb to the early 2020s). About the full investigation: The collaborator samples originated in the United States, Italy and Spain and spanned the acute and convalescent phases of COVID-19. The material from the prospective study consisted of cDNA or gDNA derived from T cells, B-cell-depleted T cells, or PBMCs. Subjects who had been exposed to COVID-19, were actively infected with it, or had recovered from it provided the deeply sampled blood TCRbeta repertoires that made up the dataset. The repertoires were released in a freely available public database intended as a resource for research on the immune response to SARS-CoV-2. Samples came from the ongoing ImmuneRACE study (first 160 participants) plus 1,254 subjects from 6 global collaborators. Sample metadata almost always included a de-identified subject ID, COVID-19 status, age in years and sex. Where available, HLA class I and class II types were obtained from metadata supplied by the sample provider rather than from assay-based typing.

Including the terminal cysteine and phenylalanine, the CDR3 comprises 15 residues. The read is trimmed to its CDR3 DNA, 45 bases read in frame from base 1. Between the V and J ends, shortened by 0 bases and 3 bases respectively, the junction contains 9 bases. CDR1 and CDR2, looked up from the germline V gene, are LGHNT and FRNRAP. Findings and caveats that apply to the study as a whole: The quantity of clinical and demographic metadata differed by source and by participant and was supplied without curation.

Sequences were obtained from PBMCs or T cells enriched from blood (not recorded which). The sequence came from a human donor with acute COVID-19. The donor label of this sample is uncertain. The rearrangement combines TRBV12-5 with TRBJ1-5; TRBD1 is a possible D gene, resting on 5 matching bases. The DNA is TGTGCTAGTGGTTTGGTTGGGGCGATCAATCAGCCCCAGCATTTT. This translates into CASGLVGAINQPQHF.